Detailed here is one T cell receptor beta chain. These data come from a study of T cell changes during pregnancy in multiple sclerosis. The V end lost 0 bases, the J end lost 6 bases, and 18 bases lay between the germline ends. Per the germline V gene, CDR1 is GTSNPN and CDR2 is SVGIG (reference sequence). The CDR3 runs to 16 residues. Clones were sequenced by immunoSEQ multiplex PCR, and TCRdb holds only the in-frame ones, with some missing. Of approximately 44,000 clones in the sample, 75% to 95% are singletons; the top ten hold 0.5%. The clonotype originates from a female donor in good health, enrolled as a control in a pregnancy study. The sequenced sample was CD4+ T cells from peripheral blood mononuclear cells, obtained in the second trimester of pregnancy. This chain links TRBV30 with TRBJ1-5, with D possibly matching TRBD1 (6 bases). CDR3 protein: CAWSVPGRGRGQPQHF. In DNA form, the CDR3 reads TGTGCCTGGAGTGTACCTGGCAGGGGTCGAGGTCAGCCCCAGCATTTT.